These T cell receptor beta chains were read from a single sample in a study of regulatory T cells in long-lasting Graves disease. TCRdb called the multiplex PCR reads again in MiXCR, with one record for every CDR3 protein. Here the sample spans under 250,000 distinct CDR3 sequences, 20% being singletons. Source: peripheral blood mononuclear cells (PBMCs), taken at new diagnosis, from a patient treated with antithyroid drugs. These receptors were taken from a female donor with Graves disease. Each CDR3 is given with its conserved first and last residue. The D gene is left open where the match is weak. Rows may omit the clone size; those that give it use once, few, many or a size class.

len	j_gene	abundance	d_gene	v_gene	CDR3aa	CDR3nt
14	TRBJ2-3	-	-	TRBV2	CASSELGLTDTQYF	TGTGCCAGCAGTGAGTTGGGGCTCACAGATACGCAGTATTTT
14	TRBJ2-3	many	-	TRBV24-1	CATSVGRLTDTQYF	TGTGCCACCAGTGTGGGGCGATTGACAGATACGCAGTATTTT
11	TRBJ1-2	many	-	TRBV6-1	CASSHQYGYTF	TGTGCCAGCAGTCACCAGTATGGCTACACCTTC
13	TRBJ2-1	-	TRBD2	TRBV7-2	CASSLWGEGKQFF	TGTGCCAGCAGCTTGTGGGGGGAGGGGAAGCAGTTCTTC
14	TRBJ2-1	-	-	TRBV5-1	CASSLVTANNEQFF	TGCGCCAGCAGCTTGGTAACTGCGAACAATGAGCAGTTCTTC
15	TRBJ2-5	many	TRBD1	TRBV5-5	CASRGQGASQETQYF	TGTGCCAGCAGGGGACAGGGGGCGAGCCAAGAGACCCAGTACTTC
15	TRBJ2-3	-	-	TRBV9	CASSVLQGSKDTQYF	TGTGCCAGCAGCGTACTACAGGGTTCGAAAGATACGCAGTATTTT
13	TRBJ1-4	many	-	TRBV29-1	CSVRVRRDEKLFF	TGCAGCGTGCGGGTTCGGAGGGATGAAAAACTGTTTTTT
17	TRBJ2-3	many	-	TRBV25-1	CASSARGSSIRGDTQYF	TGTGCCAGCAGTGCCCGAGGGTCTAGCATCAGAGGAGATACGCAGTATTTT
17	TRBJ2-7	many	-	TRBV13	CASSLNPPAIGIYEQYF	TGTGCCAGCAGCTTAAATCCACCGGCAATTGGGATCTACGAGCAGTACTTC
15	TRBJ2-3	many	-	TRBV5-1	CASSFGVGTRDTQYF	TGCGCCAGCAGCTTCGGGGTGGGGACGAGAGATACGCAGTATTTT
19	TRBJ2-1	few	-	TRBV4-2	CASSVGAGHPVRFNNEQFF	TGTGCCAGCAGCGTTGGGGCCGGGCATCCAGTGCGCTTCAACAATGAGCAGTTCTTC
11	TRBJ2-3	many	-	TRBV20-1	CSASMTDTQYF	TGCAGTGCCTCAATGACAGATACGCAGTATTTT
16	TRBJ2-7	many	TRBD1	TRBV20-1	CSARDLGTGDWSEQYF	TGCAGTGCTAGAGACTTAGGGACAGGGGATTGGAGTGAGCAGTACTTC
16	TRBJ2-7	many	TRBD1	TRBV6-2/TRBV6-3	CASSYLPGQALTEQYF	TGTGCCAGCAGTTACTTACCGGGACAGGCCCTCACCGAGCAGTACTTC
16	TRBJ2-1	many	TRBD2	TRBV3-1	CASSSPTSGSSNEQFF	TGTGCCAGCAGCTCCCCAACTAGCGGGAGCTCCAATGAGCAGTTCTTC
15	TRBJ1-5	-	-	TRBV4-2	CASSQAGEANQPQHF	TGTGCCAGCAGCCAAGCCGGGGAGGCCAATCAGCCCCAGCATTTT
16	TRBJ1-3	few	-	TRBV29-1	CSVEEGGRYAGNTIYF	TGCAGCGTTGAAGAGGGAGGGCGATATGCTGGAAACACCATATATTTT
13	TRBJ1-5	-	-	TRBV12-3/TRBV12-4	CASSFRPYQPQHF	TGTGCCAGCAGTTTTCGGCCGTATCAGCCCCAGCATTTT
14	TRBJ2-5	many	-	TRBV28	CASSLRGPAETQYF	TGTGCCAGCAGCCTGAGGGGACCAGCGGAGACCCAGTACTTC
14	TRBJ1-2	few	TRBD1	TRBV28	CASNPGGAGGGYTF	TGTGCCAGCAACCCGGGGGGTGCAGGGGGGGGCTACACCTTC
14	TRBJ2-7	-	TRBD2	TRBV2	CASSGASGNYEQYF	TGTGCCAGCAGTGGGGCTAGCGGTAACTACGAGCAGTACTTC
15	TRBJ2-5	many	-	TRBV19	CASSNLPGGRETQYF	TGTGCCAGTAGTAATCTTCCGGGGGGCCGAGAGACCCAGTACTTC
15	TRBJ2-3	-	-	TRBV11-2	CASSVQISSTDTQYF	TGTGCCAGCAGCGTACAAATCTCTAGCACAGATACGCAGTATTTT
12	TRBJ1-4	many	-	TRBV30	CAWSGLAEKLFF	TGTGCCTGGTCTGGACTGGCTGAAAAACTGTTTTTT
16	TRBJ2-2	many	-	TRBV18	CASSPIAQGNTGELFF	TGTGCCAGCTCACCTATTGCACAGGGAAACACCGGGGAGCTGTTTTTT
15	TRBJ2-5	many	TRBD1	TRBV5-4	CASSRRDSDQETQYF	TGTGCCAGCAGTCGCCGGGACAGTGACCAAGAGACCCAGTACTTC
14	TRBJ2-3	many	-	TRBV24-1	CATSDGGHRDTQYF	TGTGCCACCAGTGATGGGGGGCACCGAGATACGCAGTATTTT
14	TRBJ2-2	few	TRBD1	TRBV19	CASSMWTGTGELFF	TGTGCCAGTAGTATGTGGACAGGGACCGGGGAGCTGTTTTTT
14	TRBJ2-7	many	-	TRBV2	CASSPGIPSYEQYF	TGTGCCAGCAGTCCCGGCATCCCGTCCTACGAGCAGTACTTC
16	TRBJ1-1	-	-	TRBV5-1	CASSLGHGGMNTEAFF	TGCGCCAGCAGCTTGGGGCATGGAGGCATGAACACTGAAGCTTTCTTT
14	TRBJ1-5	many	TRBD1	TRBV11-2	CASSRTGADQPQHF	TGTGCCAGCAGCCGGACAGGAGCAGATCAGCCCCAGCATTTT
15	TRBJ1-6	-	TRBD1	TRBV4-1	CASSQGTGSNSPLHF	TGCGCCAGCAGCCAAGGGACAGGGTCGAACTCACCCCTCCACTTT
16	TRBJ2-5	few	TRBD2	TRBV2	CASRSGTSGGEETQYF	TGTGCCAGCAGGTCCGGGACTAGCGGGGGGGAAGAGACCCAGTACTTC
15	TRBJ1-1	-	TRBD1	TRBV19	CASSPNRGWDTEAFF	TGTGCCAGTAGTCCCAACAGGGGCTGGGACACTGAAGCTTTCTTT
15	TRBJ2-5	-	TRBD2	TRBV7-3	CASSTTGTSGETRYF	TGTGCCAGCAGCACCACCGGGACTAGCGGTGAGACCCGGTACTTC
16	TRBJ1-3	many	-	TRBV7-2	CASSLGPIDSGNTIYF	TGTGCCAGCAGCTTAGGCCCCATTGACTCTGGAAACACCATATATTTT
15	TRBJ2-7	many	TRBD1	TRBV5-6	CASSLFRDRGQEQYF	TGTGCCAGCAGCTTATTTCGAGACAGGGGGCAAGAGCAGTACTTC
16	TRBJ1-6	-	TRBD1	TRBV7-2	CASSLNRQGAGSPLHF	TGTGCCAGCAGCTTAAACCGACAGGGGGCCGGGTCACCCCTCCACTTT
12	TRBJ1-5	many	-	TRBV12-3/TRBV12-4	CARYRESQPQHF	TGTGCCAGATACAGGGAAAGTCAGCCCCAGCATTTT
15	TRBJ2-1	many	TRBD2	TRBV20-1	CSATGTSGGAYEQFF	TGCAGTGCTACCGGGACTAGCGGGGGGGCATATGAGCAGTTCTTC
16	TRBJ1-5	many	-	TRBV27	CASRTPARYSNQPQHF	TGTGCCAGTCGGACCCCGGCTCGTTATAGCAATCAGCCCCAGCATTTT
15	TRBJ2-1	many	-	TRBV13	CASSLVASILHEQFF	TGTGCCAGCAGCTTAGTGGCCTCCATCCTCCATGAGCAGTTCTTC
15	TRBJ1-2	many	-	TRBV6-5	CASSSREELMMGYTF	TGTGCCAGCAGTTCCAGGGAGGAGCTTATGATGGGCTACACCTTC
15	TRBJ2-2	-	-	TRBV28	CASSSPETDTGELFF	TGTGCCAGCAGTTCGCCAGAAACGGACACCGGGGAGCTGTTTTTT
13	TRBJ2-1	many	TRBD2	TRBV24-1	CATLGRVGDEQFF	TGTGCCACCCTCGGGAGGGTCGGTGATGAGCAGTTCTTC
15	TRBJ2-5	once	TRBD2	TRBV28	CASSRASGNQETQYF	TGTGCCAGCAGTCGGGCTAGCGGCAACCAAGAGACCCAGTACTTC
15	TRBJ2-2	-	TRBD2	TRBV2	CASSPTGRAGGELFF	TGTGCCAGCAGTCCCACCGGGAGGGCGGGCGGGGAGCTGTTTTTT
18	TRBJ1-2	many	-	TRBV6-5	CASSYRAGGMLLSYGYTF	TGTGCCAGCAGTTACCGGGCTGGGGGGATGCTATTGAGCTATGGCTACACCTTC
13	TRBJ2-1	few	-	TRBV15	CATSRDWGVEQFF	TGTGCCACCAGCAGAGATTGGGGCGTTGAGCAGTTCTTC
13	TRBJ2-7	-	-	TRBV5-1	CASSFRATYEQYF	TGCGCCAGCAGCTTCCGGGCTACCTACGAGCAGTACTTC
15	TRBJ1-6	many	TRBD1	TRBV18	CASSPDRGSNSPLHF	TGTGCCAGCTCGCCGGACAGGGGTAGTAATTCACCCCTCCACTTT